This is a list of T cell receptor beta chains from one sample in a study of blood T cell repertoires in COVID-19. Using immunoSEQ multiplex PCR, the repertoire was profiled, and TCRdb retains in-frame clones only, with some absent. The sample carries about 170,000 clones, around four fifths recorded once. The material sequenced was peripheral blood. These receptors originate from a woman at least 80 years old with COVID-19, enrolled during active disease. Both conserved end residues are part of each CDR3. The D gene is left open where the match is weak. Clone size is shown for a subset of rows, as once, few, many or a class of expanded clone.

d_call	j_call	v_call	clone_size	cdr3_aa	cdr3_nt
TRBD2	TRBJ2-5	TRBV7-7	once	CASSLGEAGGQETQYF	TGTGCTAGCAGCTTAGGGGAAGCGGGGGGACAAGAGACCCAGTACTTC
.	TRBJ2-5	TRBV6-1	.	CASSEGWGGRETQYF	TGTGCCAGCAGTGAAGGTTGGGGGGGCCGGGAGACCCAGTACTTC
.	TRBJ1-6	TRBV18	.	CASSPRGNSPLHF	TGTGCCAGCTCACCTCGCGGTAATTCACCCCTCCACTTT
TRBD1	TRBJ2-5	TRBV27	.	CASWTGGFKTQYF	TGTGCCAGTTGGACAGGGGGCTTCAAGACCCAGTACTTC
TRBD1	TRBJ2-1	TRBV5-6	.	CASSLSGGQGIFNEQFF	TGTGCCAGCAGCTTGAGTGGTGGACAGGGAATCTTCAATGAGCAGTTCTTC
TRBD2	TRBJ2-7	TRBV15	few	CATSRGGGAAHF	TGTGCCACCAGCAGAGGGGGAGGGGCCGCCCACTTC
TRBD2	TRBJ2-1	TRBV3-1/TRBV3-2	.	CASSLMFASGAYNEQFF	TGTGCCAGCAGCCTGATGTTCGCTAGCGGGGCCTACAATGAGCAGTTCTTC
.	TRBJ1-3	TRBV3-1/TRBV3-2	.	CASSQVLGSGGNSGNTIYF	TGTGCCAGCAGCCAAGTTTTGGGTTCTGGAGGAAACTCTGGAAACACCATATATTTT
TRBD1	TRBJ1-3	TRBV5-8	.	CASSDLGQGAGNTIYF	TGTGCCAGCAGCGACCTAGGACAGGGGGCTGGAAACACCATATATTTT
TRBD2	TRBJ2-1	TRBV9	.	CASSPRGGGGTSSYNEQFF	TGTGCCAGCAGCCCCAGGGGAGGTGGTGGGACTAGCTCCTACAATGAGCAGTTCTTC
.	TRBJ2-7	TRBV28	.	CASSQAAGGYEQYF	TGTGCCAGCAGCCAGGCGGCGGGTGGCTACGAGCAGTACTTC
TRBD2	TRBJ2-6	TRBV5-1	.	CASSLVGLGAGANVLTF	TGCGCCAGCAGCTTGGTGGGACTAGGGGCTGGGGCCAACGTCCTGACTTTC
TRBD1	TRBJ1-2	TRBV5-4	.	CASTAAGQASKYGYTF	TGTGCCAGCACCGCGGCCGGACAGGCATCTAAATATGGCTACACCTTC
TRBD1	TRBJ1-6	TRBV9	.	CASSVEYRGNSPLHF	TGTGCCAGCAGCGTAGAGTACAGGGGAAATTCACCCCTCCACTTT
TRBD1	TRBJ2-3	TRBV2	.	CASRDRADTQYF	TGTGCCAGCAGGGACAGGGCAGATACGCAGTATTTT
.	TRBJ1-2	TRBV5-1	.	CASSSVFGYTF	TGCGCCAGCAGCTCCGTATTTGGCTACACCTTC
.	TRBJ2-7	TRBV7-9	.	CASSLPGAYEQYF	TGTGCCAGCAGCCTCCCGGGGGCCTACGAGCAGTACTTC
.	TRBJ1-1	TRBV6-6	.	CASSIQGGTEAFF	TGTGCCAGCAGTATCCAAGGGGGAACTGAAGCTTTCTTT
.	TRBJ1-2	TRBV9	.	CASSQVSREGYTF	TGTGCCAGCAGCCAAGTAAGCCGGGAGGGCTACACCTTC
.	TRBJ2-1	TRBV25-1	once	CASNIGRGLLHEQFF	TGTGCCAGCAACATCGGGAGGGGGCTGCTCCATGAGCAGTTCTTC
TRBD1	TRBJ2-7	TRBV18	.	CASSPFRDSLYEQYF	TGTGCCAGCTCGCCGTTCCGGGACAGCCTCTACGAGCAGTACTTC
.	TRBJ1-2	TRBV3-1/TRBV3-2	.	CASSQAGGYTF	TGTGCCAGCAGCCAAGCAGGGGGCTACACCTTC
TRBD2	TRBJ2-3	TRBV2	.	CASSEEAGASDTQYF	TGTGCCAGCAGTGAAGAAGCGGGGGCGTCAGATACGCAGTATTTT
TRBD1	TRBJ1-5	TRBV6-6	.	CASGDGTGGYQPQHF	TGTGCCAGCGGGGATGGGACAGGGGGTTATCAGCCCCAGCATTTT
TRBD2	TRBJ2-3	TRBV5-1	.	CASSSPGGVQQIRTDTQYF	TGCGCCAGCAGCTCCCCGGGGGGGGTCCAGCAGATACGCACAGATACGCAGTATTTT
.	TRBJ2-7	TRBV28	.	CASSTYSYEQYF	TGTGCCAGCAGTACCTATTCCTACGAGCAGTACTTC
TRBD2	TRBJ2-2	TRBV6-5	.	CASSYLAGVGGELFF	TGTGCCAGCAGTTACCTCGCGGGAGTCGGCGGGGAGCTGTTTTTT